Presented here are 32 T cell receptor beta chains from one specimen sequenced in a study of neurological immune-mediated disorders. TCRdb re-called the 5' RACE reads through MiXCR, storing one row per CDR3 protein. This repertoire shows 87,000 or so distinct CDR3 sequences, around 3.4% found once; its top ten account for 5% to 6.5%. The specimen sequenced was PBMCs. The receptors originated from a woman in her late teens or twenties with multiple sclerosis.

This clonotype came up a few times. The rearrangement uses TRBV28 and TRBJ2-7, with D possibly matching TRBD1 (5 bases). Looked up from germline, CDR1 is MDHEN and CDR2 is SYDVKM. This CDR3 spans 14 amino acids. Trimming removed 4 bases at V and 3 bases at J, with 13 bases between. This chain's CDR3 is CASSSPTESYEQYF. For the CDR3, the DNA is TGTGCCAGCAGTTCCCCGACAGAAAGCTACGAGCAGTACTTC. The full variable domain, its missing parts supplied by reference TRBV28 and TRBJ2-7, is DVKVTQSSRYLVKRTGEKVFLECVQDMDHENMFWYRQDPGLGLRLIYFSYDVKMKEKGDIPEGYSVSREKKERFSLILESASTNQTSMYLCASSSPTESYEQYFGPGTRLTVT.

In its sample, this clonotype was seen many times. The rearrangement joins TRBV20-1 to TRBJ2-4; TRBD2 might be the D (7 bases). The germline V gene has CDR1 DFQATT and CDR2 SNEGSKA (reference sequence). This CDR3 spans 17 amino acids. V lost 5 bases and J lost 1, with 21 bases in between. CDR3 nucleotide sequence: TGCAGTGCTCAACCCCCCGACGGGGGGCTGGCCAAAAACATTCAGTACTTC. Residues: CSAQPPDGGLAKNIQYF.

This clonotype was observed a few times. The V gene is TRBV7-2, the J gene TRBJ2-7, with 8 bases lining up with TRBD2. CDR3 length equals 15 residues. Per germline, CDR1 SGHTA and CDR2 FQGNSA. Trimming took 5 bases from V and 0 from J; bases not matched to a gene: 6. The CDR3: CASSRRAGGSYEQYF. CDR3 DNA: TGTGCCAGCAGCCGTCGGGCGGGGGGCTCCTACGAGCAGTACTTC.

The table lists this clonotype with many counts. V and J are TRBV5-1 and TRBJ2-7, with TRBD1 as a possible D gene (6 bases). The CDR3 is 18 residues long. The V and J ends lost 0 bases and 2 bases respectively, with 21 bases between them. Germline-derived CDR1 and CDR2 are SGHRS and YFSETQ. CDR3 nucleotides: TGCGCCAGCAGCTTGGAGGGGGTAAGGCAGACGAATACCTACGAGCAGTACTTC. Translating it yields CASSLEGVRQTNTYEQYF.

This clonotype showed up just a few times. The rearrangement joins TRBV20-1 to TRBJ2-5; 11 bases match TRBD2. The germline CDR1 and CDR2 sequences are DFQATT and SNEGSKA (reference sequence). The CDR3 is 15 amino acids. V was clipped by 3 bases and J by 8 bases; unmatched bases: 11. In DNA form, the CDR3 reads TGCAGTGCTAGGCAGACAACCGGACTAGCGGGTACCCAGTACTTC. Its protein product is CSARQTTGLAGTQYF.

This clonotype was observed at least ten times. V usage is TRBV27 and J usage is TRBJ2-2; D may correspond to TRBD1 or TRBD2 (5 bases each). V was shortened by 0 bases and J by 4 bases, with 12 bases between the two germline ends. CDR1 and CDR2 from the germline V gene are MNHEY and SMNVEV (reference sequence). The CDR3 is 16 residues long. The DNA of the CDR3 is TGTGCCAGCAGTTTATCGAGCAGGGCGGGCACCGGGGAGCTGTTTTTT. Amino acid sequence: CASSLSSRAGTGELFF.

Ten or more counts support this clonotype. The chain recombines TRBV20-1 with TRBJ2-3; 8 positions agree with TRBD2. The CDR3 loop spans 15 amino acids. Germline CDR1 and CDR2: DFQATT and SNEGSKA (reference sequence). V was pared by 6 bases and J by 2 bases, with 10 bases of the junction left unmatched. Here the CDR3 DNA reads TGCAGTGCCGCCCCCAGCGGGGGACCCACAGATACGCAGTATTTT. This encodes CSAAPSGGPTDTQYF.

This clonotype was recorded many times. The genes are TRBV27 and TRBJ2-7; possibly TRBD1 for D (5 bases). Germline V gene sequence: CDR1 MNHEY, CDR2 SMNVEV (reference sequence). The V end lost 5 bases, the J end lost 4 bases, and 18 bases lay between the germline ends. CDR3 length equals 15 residues. The CDR3 nucleotides are TGTGCCAGCAGTACAGACCCCACCGCAGGGTACGAGCAGTACTTC. This translates into CASSTDPTAGYEQYF.

J is TRBJ1-1 and V is TRBV4-1; a weak D match, TRBD1 (5 bases). CDR3 length: 14 residues. Germline V gene data show CDR1 as MGHRA and CDR2 as YSYEKL. V dropped 3 bases and J dropped 3 bases, with 11 bases sitting between them. CDR3: CASSQRGGDTEAFF. CDR3 DNA sequence: TGCGCCAGCAGCCAGAGGGGTGGAGACACTGAAGCTTTCTTT.

This clonotype was picked up many times. This sequence joins TRBV6-2 or TRBV6-3 and TRBJ2-1; 9 bases are shared with TRBD1. V lost 6 bases and J lost 5; bases outside the gene matches: 8. Germline CDR1 is MNHEY and CDR2 is SVGEGT. The CDR3 extends over 15 amino acids. DNA for the CDR3: TGTGCCAGCAGAAGGACAGGGGCTCCCAACAATGAGCAGTTCTTC. Its protein product is CASRRTGAPNNEQFF.

This clonotype was picked up many times. J is TRBJ2-1 and V is TRBV11-2; 10 bases map to TRBD2. The CDR3 is 18 residues long. Germline V lookup: CDR1 SGHAT, CDR2 FQNNGV. With V trimmed by 0 bases and J by 6 bases, 11 bases remained unmatched. CDR3 nucleotides: TGTGCCAGCAGCTTAGAAATAGCGGGAGGCAAGGTACTCAATGAGCAGTTCTTC. Residues: CASSLEIAGGKVLNEQFF.

This clonotype was seen ten or more times. This chain links TRBV3-1 with TRBJ2-3; D remains unclear. Trimming cost V 1 base and J 1 base, with 9 bases left between them. Germline loops: CDR1 LGHDT, CDR2 YNNKEL (reference sequence). The CDR3 totals 15 residues. For the CDR3, the DNA is TGTGCCAGCAGCCAAGTGTTTTTAGGCACAGATACGCAGTATTTT. As protein: CASSQVFLGTDTQYF.

This clonotype was counted at least ten times. This rearrangement joins TRBV3-1 to TRBJ1-5; D is possibly TRBD1 (5 bases). In germline, CDR1 is LGHDT, CDR2 YNNKEL (reference sequence). Between the trimmed V and J ends, which lost 0 bases and 7 bases, there was a span of 13 bases. This CDR3 has 15 amino acids. The CDR3 reads CASSQDMGEGQPQHF. The CDR3 DNA is TGTGCCAGCAGCCAAGATATGGGGGAAGGGCAGCCCCAGCATTTT.

This clonotype was detected many times. This chain joins TRBV6-5 and TRBJ1-5; D may be TRBD1 (5 bases). CDR3 size: 15 residues. Germline lookup yields CDR1 MNHEY and CDR2 SVGAGI. V was clipped by 6 bases and J by 0 bases, with 12 bases between them. DNA for the CDR3: TGTGCCAGCAGCCCCGTGGGGGATAGCAATCAGCCCCAGCATTTT. This sequence encodes CASSPVGDSNQPQHF.

This clonotype was detected ten times or more. V and J are TRBV29-1 and TRBJ1-1; no clear D. Germline CDR1 SQVTM, CDR2 ANQGSEA. CDR3 length equals 14 residues. Deletions cut 4 bases from V and 1 base from J, with 13 bases between. CDR3 in amino acids: CSVALRLGNTEAFF. Here the CDR3 DNA reads TGCAGCGTTGCATTGAGGTTGGGGAACACTGAAGCTTTCTTT.

At least ten counts were recorded for this clonotype. The chain has TRBV4-3 and TRBJ1-4; D gene ambiguous. The germline V gene has CDR1 LGHNA and CDR2 YSLEER. The CDR3 consists of 15 residues. V lost 0 bases, J lost 5 bases, and 10 bases lay in between. CDR3 in amino acids: CASSQDTSPNEKLFF. CDR3 DNA: TGCGCCAGCAGCCAAGATACCAGTCCCAATGAAAAACTGTTTTTT.

This clonotype was counted many times. This chain uses TRBV7-9 with TRBJ2-1; 7 nucleotides match TRBD1. The germline V gene encodes CDR1 SEHNR and CDR2 FQNEAQ (reference sequence). The CDR3 is 15 amino acids. Trimming removed 5 bases from V and 3 bases from J; junction bases left unmatched: 7. The CDR3 sequence: CASSLGTVNYNEQFF. CDR3 bases: TGTGCCAGCAGCCTAGGGACAGTAAACTACAATGAGCAGTTCTTC. Full variable domain (remainder filled in from reference TRBV7-9 and TRBJ2-1): DTGVSQNPRHKITKRGQNVTFRCDPISEHNRLYWYRQTLGQGPEFLTYFQNEAQLEKSRLLSDRFSAERPKGSFSTLEIQRTEQGDSAMYLCASSLGTVNYNEQFFGPGTRLTVL.

This clonotype was detected many times. The chain uses TRBV27 and TRBJ2-5; TRBD1 matches at 10 bases. The germline V gene encodes CDR1 MNHEY and CDR2 SMNVEV (reference sequence). The CDR3 runs 16 residues. Trimming removed 4 bases from V and 1 base from J; junction bases left unmatched: 6. CDR3 bases: TGTGCCAGCAGTTCCGCGACAGGGGGCCCCCAAGAGACCCAGTACTTC. Translation: CASSSATGGPQETQYF.

This clonotype has ten or more counts. The rearrangement uses TRBV5-1 and TRBJ1-5; D is unclear. With 5 bases removed from V and 3 bases from J, the gap between germline ends came to 15 bases. This CDR3 is 15 amino acids long. Germline CDR1 is SGHRS and CDR2 is YFSETQ. CDR3 bases: TGCGCCAGCAGAGAGGGAGCGGCGGACAATCAGCCCCAGCATTTT. Residues: CASREGAADNQPQHF.

The table lists this clonotype with many counts. The V call is TRBV28, the J call TRBJ2-7; 7 positions match TRBD1. Germline trimming cut 2 bases from V and 3 bases from J; bases unmatched to any gene: 4. Germline lookup yields CDR1 MDHEN and CDR2 SYDVKM. This CDR3 region has 14 residues. The CDR3 loop reads CASSLRGQFYEQYF. The CDR3 coding sequence is TGTGCCAGCAGTTTACGGGGACAGTTCTACGAGCAGTACTTC.

The table lists this clonotype with many counts. The chain has TRBV20-1 and TRBJ1-5; TRBD1 might be the D (5 bases). Trimming took 0 bases from V and 0 from J, leaving 12 bases between them. The CDR3 spans 16 residues. The germline CDR1 and CDR2 sequences are DFQATT and SNEGSKA (reference sequence). DNA of the CDR3: TGCAGTGCTAGAGATGTAAGGGGCGCTAGCAATCAGCCCCAGCATTTT. It is translated as CSARDVRGASNQPQHF.

In this sample, this clonotype turned up many times. The V and J genes are TRBV10-3 and TRBJ2-5; weak D call: TRBD1 (5 bases). The CDR3 is made up of 13 amino acids. CDR1 and CDR2 (germline): ENHRY, SYGVKD. Trimming pared 8 bases from V and 3 bases from J, leaving 13 bases between. The CDR3 loop is CAIGANSKETQYF. As DNA, the CDR3 is TGTGCCATCGGGGCGAATTCAAAAGAGACCCAGTACTTC.

A word on this clonotype: The conserved closing phenylalanine or tryptophan is absent in this CDR3, likely reflecting a read error. V usage is TRBV15 and J usage is TRBJ2-1; 10 bases match TRBD2. Germline V lookup: CDR1 LNHNV, CDR2 YYDKDF (reference sequence). Trimming removed 0 bases from V and 7 bases from J; junction bases left unmatched: 3. This CDR3 is 15 amino acids long. In DNA form, the CDR3 reads TGTGCCACCAGCAGAGATGGACTAGCGGTAAATGAGCAGTTCAAC. Residues: CATSRDGLAVNEQFN.

This clonotype was observed many times. The chain has TRBV4-1 and TRBJ2-5; D ambiguous. Trimming took 1 base from V and 4 from J, leaving 10 bases between them. The V gene's germline CDR1 is MGHRA and CDR2 YSYEKL. The CDR3 is 14 amino acids. The CDR3 DNA reads TGCGCCAGCAGCCAAGGAGTGGTAGGAGAGACCCAGTACTTC. Translation: CASSQGVVGETQYF.

This clonotype was observed many times. This chain connects TRBV6-6 to TRBJ2-7; 9 bases agree with TRBD1. Trimming at V came to 6 bases and at J to 0 bases, leaving 6 bases not matched to a gene. The CDR3 is 15 amino acids. Germline lookup yields CDR1 MNHNY and CDR2 SVGAGI (reference sequence). The CDR3 reads CASRSPGQGSYEQYF. CDR3 coding DNA: TGTGCCAGCAGATCCCCGGGACAGGGCTCCTACGAGCAGTACTTC.

The CDR3 sequence: CASSREGRIQYF. In nucleotides, the CDR3 is TGCGCCAGCAGCCGGGAAGGACGTATTCAGTACTTC. J is TRBJ2-4 and V is TRBV4-1; D gene unclear. This CDR3 contains 12 residues. The V and J ends lost 4 bases and 10 bases respectively, with 11 bases between them. From germline, CDR1 is MGHRA and CDR2 YSYEKL.

In its sample, this clonotype was seen many times. The rearrangement uses TRBV7-8 and TRBJ2-1, with D possibly being TRBD1 (6 bases). This CDR3 has 16 amino acids. V was clipped by 2 bases and J by 8 bases, with 19 bases between them. Germline CDR1 SGHVS, CDR2 FQNEAQ. In nucleotides, the CDR3 is TGTGCCAGCAGCTTAAGACAGGACCCCCTTTGGGATGAGCAGTTCTTC. Its translation: CASSLRQDPLWDEQFF.

This clonotype was observed at least ten times. The J gene is TRBJ1-2, the V gene TRBV20-1, with D uncertain. This CDR3 contains 11 residues. Germline V gene lookup returns CDR1 DFQATT and CDR2 SNEGSKA (reference sequence). V was cut by 1 base and J by 7 bases, with 7 bases left in between. The CDR3 sequence is CSARVGGGYTF. The CDR3 nucleotides read TGCAGTGCTAGAGTGGGTGGTGGCTACACCTTC.

This clonotype was found many times. The chain recombines TRBV7-2 with TRBJ1-2; 10 bases are a match to TRBD1. V shed 4 bases, J shed 1 base, and the junction held 6 bases outside the gene matches. CDR1 is SGHTA and CDR2 is FQGNSA in the germline V gene. The CDR3 covers 16 residues. The CDR3 reads CASSWKGTGVNYGYTF. CDR3 nucleotides: TGTGCCAGCAGCTGGAAAGGGACAGGGGTTAACTATGGCTACACCTTC.

The J gene is TRBJ1-2, the V gene TRBV20-1, with 7 bases that match TRBD1. The trim removed 5 bases at V and 4 bases at J, leaving 4 bases unmatched. Germline V gene data show CDR1 as DFQATT and CDR2 as SNEGSKA (reference sequence). The CDR3 loop spans 12 amino acids. As DNA, the CDR3 is TGCAGTGCTCCAGACAGGGTCTATGGCTACACCTTC. Translation: CSAPDRVYGYTF.

In its sample, this clonotype was seen many times. This chain connects TRBV20-1 to TRBJ2-4; a weak D match, TRBD2 (5 bases). The germline V gene has CDR1 DFQATT and CDR2 SNEGSKA (reference sequence). Trimming shortened V by 0 bases and J by 1 base, and 16 bases separated the two germline ends. This CDR3 is built from 17 residues. Here the CDR3 reads CSARDPSDRGAKNIQYF. CDR3 DNA: TGCAGTGCTAGAGATCCCAGCGATCGAGGGGCCAAAAACATTCAGTACTTC.

This clonotype was counted at least ten times. The gene calls are TRBV29-1 and TRBJ1-6, with D perhaps TRBD1 (5 bases). In germline, CDR1 is SQVTM, CDR2 ANQGSEA. This CDR3 comprises 13 residues. CDR3 protein: CSGKGRSNSPLHF. CDR3 nucleotides: TGCAGTGGAAAGGGGCGTTCCAATTCACCCCTCCACTTT. Combining the CDR3 with reference TRBV29-1 and TRBJ1-6 gives the whole variable domain SAVISQKPSRDICQRGTSLTIQCQVDSQVTMMFWYRQQPGQSLTLIATANQGSEATYESGFVIDKFPISRPNLTFSTLTVSNMSPEDSSIYLCSGKGRSNSPLHFGNGTRLTVT.